This T cell receptor beta chain was found in a study of post-analysis software for immune sequencing data. General study points: Normalized Chao1 diversity was significantly reduced in patients versus controls. Among roughly 5 TRBV segments more frequent in patients than controls were TRBV5-6, TRBV5-1 and TRBV20-1. Samples from a shared batch, those prepared together, strongly co-clustered by F measure.

The CDR3 runs to 17 residues. J was trimmed by 4 bases and V by 2 bases; bases with no gene match: 13. CDR1 and CDR2 (germline): MNHEY, SVGEGT. Incorporated into the TCR beta cDNA libraries were unique molecular identifiers, which served to reduce PCR and sequencing biases. TCRdb re-called the PCR reads through MiXCR, storing one row per CDR3 protein. In the table there are 740,000 or so distinct CDR3 sequences, approximately 50% of which are singletons. This clonotype was observed a few times. Antigen specificity is unknown. The chain joins TRBV6-2 or TRBV6-3 to TRBJ2-7; 8 bases are shared with TRBD2. Sequences were obtained from blood. This TCR came from a girl aged 10-17 years with multiple sclerosis. CDR3 sequence: CASSYDPSGSGKYEQYF. In nucleotides, the CDR3 is TGTGCCAGCAGTTACGATCCCAGCGGGAGTGGGAAGTACGAGCAGTACTTC.